Presented here are 26 T cell receptor beta chains from one specimen sequenced in a study of neurological immune-mediated disorders. Each CDR3 protein is one row after TCRdb ran MiXCR on the 5' RACE reads. The table lists about 24,000 distinct CDR3 sequences, over 5% of them singletons. The sequenced sample consisted of PBMCs. The receptors were gathered from a woman aged 40-49 years in good health.

This clonotype was picked up many times. V is TRBV20-1 and J is TRBJ2-1; D remains unclear. The germline V and J ends were trimmed by 5 bases and 8 bases, with 16 bases remaining between them. The CDR3 covers 13 residues. CDR1 DFQATT and CDR2 SNEGSKA come from the germline V gene (reference sequence). CDR3 DNA: TGCAGTGCTCCCCGACGCGTTCTGGATGAGCAGTTCTTC. It codes for CSAPRRVLDEQFF.

This clonotype was observed at least ten times. The CDR3 sequence: CASSIGTGGGELFF. CDR3 sequence (DNA): TGTGCCAGCAGCATTGGGACAGGGGGAGGGGAGCTGTTTTTT. The rearrangement links TRBV7-6 to TRBJ2-2, with TRBD1 matching over 11 bases. Germline V CDR1 and CDR2: SGHVS, FNYEAQ. CDR3 length: 14 residues. The trim removed 5 bases at V and 8 bases at J, leaving 4 bases unmatched.

In this sample, this clonotype is medium-sized. The V and J genes are TRBV9 and TRBJ2-3; 9 bases are shared with TRBD2. Trimming at V came to 3 bases and at J to 5 bases, leaving 7 bases not matched to a gene. CDR3 length: 15 residues. CDR1 is SGDLS, CDR2 YYNGEE, per germline. The CDR3, as DNA: TGTGCCAGCAGCGAAACCTTAGCGGGGGTAGATACGCAGTATTTT. Amino acids: CASSETLAGVDTQYF.

This clonotype was picked up many times. This chain joins TRBV6-5 and TRBJ2-2, with D perhaps matching TRBD1 (6 bases). The CDR3 contains 14 residues. From germline, CDR1 is MNHEY and CDR2 SVGAGI. V was trimmed by 2 bases and J by 6 bases, leaving 10 bases between them. CDR3 protein: CASSYLTGPGELFF. The CDR3 DNA sequence: TGTGCCAGCAGTTACCTGACAGGCCCCGGGGAGCTGTTTTTT.

This clonotype was detected many times. The V and J genes are TRBV7-8 and TRBJ2-7; the match to TRBD1 covers 7 bases. Germline loops: CDR1 SGHVS, CDR2 FQNEAQ. The CDR3 covers 18 residues. Trimming took 6 bases from V and 2 from J; bases not matched to a gene: 19. CDR3 amino acids: CASSSGVGGSFQAYEQYF. CDR3 nucleotide sequence: TGTGCCAGCAGTTCCGGTGTAGGGGGCTCCTTCCAGGCCTACGAGCAGTACTTC.

This clonotype has ten or more counts. This chain uses TRBV7-9 with TRBJ1-1, with D hard to call. From germline, CDR1 is SEHNR and CDR2 FQNEAQ (reference sequence). This CDR3 has 11 amino acids. The V end lost 6 bases, the J end lost 1 base, and 3 bases lay between the germline ends. CDR3 amino acids: CASRPNTEAFF. In DNA, the CDR3 is TGTGCCAGCAGACCGAACACTGAAGCTTTCTTT.

In this sample, this clonotype turned up many times. J is TRBJ2-7 and V is TRBV19; 13 nucleotides match TRBD2. The ends lost 3 bases at V and 6 bases at J; junction bases unmatched: 5. CDR1 and CDR2 from the germline V gene are LNHDA and SQIVND (reference sequence). CDR3 length: 15 amino acids. For the CDR3, the DNA is TGTGCCAGTAGTATCGGACTAGCGGGAGTGGTCGAGCAGTACTTC. Amino acids: CASSIGLAGVVEQYF.

This clonotype was observed at least ten times. This chain links TRBV20-1 with TRBJ1-2, with D unclear. V lost 2 bases to trimming and J lost 0 bases, with 10 bases between them. CDR3 length: 14 residues. In germline, CDR1 is DFQATT, CDR2 SNEGSKA (reference sequence). The CDR3 is CSARHPLANYGYTF. CDR3 DNA: TGCAGTGCTAGACACCCCCTAGCTAACTATGGCTACACCTTC.

This clonotype was detected many times. The chain joins TRBV6-4 to TRBJ2-3, with TRBD2 as a possible D gene (5 bases). From germline, CDR1 is MRHNA and CDR2 SNTAGT. V was shortened by 3 bases and J by 1 base, with 5 bases between the two germline ends. The CDR3 consists of 13 residues. This CDR3 is CASSERGTDTQYF. Written as DNA, the CDR3 is TGTGCCAGCAGTGAGCGGGGCACAGATACGCAGTATTTT.

By sample fraction, this clonotype is medium-sized (0.01 to 0.1%). The chain couples TRBV15 to TRBJ1-1; the D is unclear. V lost 3 bases and J lost 6, with 11 bases in between. The CDR3 covers 13 residues. Germline-derived CDR1 and CDR2 are LNHNV and YYDKDF (reference sequence). The CDR3 region has the DNA TGTGCCACCAGCAGTACAGAAGCGTCTGAAGCTTTCTTT. Its translation: CATSSTEASEAFF.

This clonotype was observed many times. V usage is TRBV7-9 and J usage is TRBJ2-7, with 10 bases that match TRBD2. The germline V gene encodes CDR1 SEHNR and CDR2 FQNEAQ (reference sequence). The CDR3 contains 14 residues. V dropped 4 bases and J dropped 4; count of bases not matched to a gene: 4. In nucleotides, the CDR3 is TGTGCCAGCAGCTCGGGACTAGCGAGATACGAGCAGTACTTC. This gives the protein CASSSGLARYEQYF. Full variable domain (missing parts from reference TRBV7-9 and TRBJ2-7): DTGVSQNPRHKITKRGQNVTFRCDPISEHNRLYWYRQTLGQGPEFLTYFQNEAQLEKSRLLSDRFSAERPKGSFSTLEIQRTEQGDSAMYLCASSSGLARYEQYFGPGTRLTVT.

This clonotype was seen repeatedly, ten times or more. The chain recombines TRBV5-6 with TRBJ2-1; possibly TRBD2 for D (7 bases). V was shortened by 2 bases and J by 6 bases, with 15 bases between the two germline ends. This CDR3 region has 15 residues. Per the germline V gene, CDR1 is SGHDT and CDR2 is YYEEEE. The chain's CDR3 is CASSLGGRAPNEQFF. The CDR3 nucleotides are TGTGCCAGCAGCTTAGGGGGGAGGGCCCCCAATGAGCAGTTCTTC.

The rearrangement joins TRBV7-9 to TRBJ2-5, with D perhaps assigned TRBD1 or TRBD2 (5 bases each). The CDR3 runs to 15 residues. In germline, CDR1 is SEHNR, CDR2 FQNEAQ (reference sequence). V was cut by 8 bases and J by 1 base, with 17 bases left in between. This chain's CDR3 is CASGTSTSFQETQYF. The CDR3 DNA reads TGTGCCAGCGGGACCTCGACCTCCTTCCAAGAGACCCAGTACTTC.

This clonotype came up many times. The chain couples TRBV7-2 to TRBJ1-1, with D tentatively TRBD1 (5 bases). Trimming removed 3 bases at V and 0 bases at J, with 8 bases between. This CDR3 spans 14 amino acids. Germline CDR1 reads SGHTA; CDR2 reads FQGNSA. CDR3 in amino acids: CASSFGQVNTEAFF. The CDR3 coding sequence is TGTGCCAGCAGCTTCGGACAAGTGAACACTGAAGCTTTCTTT.

There are many counts of this clonotype. The chain recombines TRBV27 with TRBJ2-7, with 8 bases identical to TRBD2. This CDR3 has 15 residues. After removal of 3 bases from V and 2 bases from J, the junction contained 6 bases not matched to a gene. Germline CDR1 reads MNHEY; CDR2 reads SMNVEV (reference sequence). The CDR3 DNA sequence: TGTGCCAGCAGTTTGTCCCTAGCGGGCCCCTACGAGCAGTACTTC. It translates to CASSLSLAGPYEQYF.

This clonotype was counted ten times or more. The V and J genes are TRBV20-1 and TRBJ2-7; TRBD2 aligns across 8 bases. Germline trimming cut 5 bases from V and 5 bases from J; bases unmatched to any gene: 5. Germline V gene data show CDR1 as DFQATT and CDR2 as SNEGSKA (reference sequence). The CDR3 is made up of 12 amino acids. The CDR3 nucleotides are TGCAGTGCTCGGACTAGCCATCACGAGCAGTACTTC. This sequence encodes CSARTSHHEQYF.

This clonotype has at least ten counts. This rearrangement joins TRBV5-1 to TRBJ2-3; TRBD2 agrees at 10 bases. The junction had 7 bases not matched to a gene; V was cut back by 5 bases and J by 4 bases. Looked up from germline, CDR1 is SGHRS and CDR2 is YFSETQ. The CDR3 is 15 residues long. CDR3 nucleotide sequence: TGCGCCAGCAGGGCGCTAGCGGGAGTGGCAGATACGCAGTATTTT. Encoded protein: CASRALAGVADTQYF. Complete variable domain (other parts from reference TRBV5-1 and TRBJ2-3): KAGVTQTPRYLIKTRGQQVTLSCSPISGHRSVSWYQQTPGQGLQFLFEYFSETQRNKGNFPGRFSGRQFSNSRSEMNVSTLELGDSALYLCASRALAGVADTQYFGPGTRLTVL.

This clonotype appeared many times. The chain couples TRBV6-2 or TRBV6-3 to TRBJ2-3; the match to TRBD1 covers 9 bases. The CDR3 is 16 residues long. Germline V gives CDR1 MNHEY, CDR2 SVGEGT. V lost 5 bases, J lost 2 bases, and 8 bases stayed unmatched. For the CDR3, the DNA is TGTGCCAGCAGTGGACTACAGGGGGCGGTCACAGATACGCAGTATTTT. It translates to CASSGLQGAVTDTQYF.

This clonotype has ten or more counts. The V call is TRBV28, the J call TRBJ2-2, with TRBD2 as a possible D gene (6 bases). The CDR3 spans 17 residues. Germline V gives CDR1 MDHEN, CDR2 SYDVKM. V shed 5 bases and J shed 4 bases, with 20 bases lying between them. The CDR3 reads CASSPTGRGQSTGELFF. The DNA for the CDR3 is TGTGCCAGCAGTCCGACCGGGCGGGGTCAGAGCACCGGGGAGCTGTTTTTT.

This clonotype was detected ten times or more. This chain connects TRBV20-1 to TRBJ2-3, with a possible D match to TRBD2 (6 bases). The germline gives CDR1 DFQATT, CDR2 SNEGSKA (reference sequence). The CDR3 runs 18 residues. Trimming stripped 0 bases from V and 2 bases from J, with 21 bases between. DNA for the CDR3: TGCAGTGCTAGAGACCTAAGCCAACTAGCCCCCCACACAGATACGCAGTATTTT. This sequence encodes CSARDLSQLAPHTDTQYF.

This clonotype came up many times. The CDR3 loop reads CASSFPEADTQYF. The DNA of the CDR3 is TGCGCCAGCAGCTTCCCCGAGGCGGATACGCAGTATTTT. This rearrangement joins TRBV5-1 to TRBJ2-3; D gene unclear. Germline V CDR1 and CDR2: SGHRS, YFSETQ. The CDR3 contains 13 residues. The V and J ends lost 2 bases and 6 bases respectively, with 10 bases between them.

This clonotype was picked up many times. An end of the junction differs from the germline gene, which may be a read error. The rearrangement links TRBV7-7 to TRBJ2-7; 9 nucleotides align to TRBD2. Germline loops: CDR1 SSHAT, CDR2 FNYEAQ (reference sequence). The CDR3 has 19 amino acids. CDR3 sequence: CASSLAGPTSGTTPYEQYF. In DNA, the CDR3 is TGTGCTAGCAGCTTAGCGGGGCCGACTAGCGGAACGACTCCCTACGAGCAGTACTTC.

Ten or more counts support this clonotype. CDR3 sequence: CSARDLRTQGGADTQYF. In DNA, the CDR3 is TGCAGTGCTAGAGATCTCCGGACCCAGGGGGGGGCAGATACGCAGTATTTT. This chain links TRBV20-1 with TRBJ2-3; the D call may be TRBD1 or TRBD2 (7 bases each). Germline CDR1 is DFQATT and CDR2 is SNEGSKA (reference sequence). V dropped 0 bases and J dropped 4 bases, with 20 bases sitting between them. CDR3 length: 17 amino acids.

This clonotype was picked up a small number of times. The rearrangement links TRBV11-3 to TRBJ2-1; 8 nucleotides line up with TRBD1. From germline, CDR1 is SGHNT and CDR2 YENEEA. There are 11 residues in the CDR3. The V segment lost 4 bases and the J segment 15 bases; nucleotides outside the gene matches: 5. The CDR3 sequence: CASSYRDRLFF. The CDR3 bases are TGTGCCAGCAGCTACCGGGACAGGTTGTTCTTC.

This clonotype was seen ten or more times. The chain recombines TRBV20-1 with TRBJ2-2, with D uncertain. Germline loops: CDR1 DFQATT, CDR2 SNEGSKA (reference sequence). The germline V and J ends were trimmed by 1 base and 6 bases, with 6 bases remaining between them. The CDR3 is 12 amino acids. The CDR3 loop is CSARVRPGELFF. In DNA, the CDR3 is TGCAGTGCTAGAGTGAGGCCCGGGGAGCTGTTTTTT.

This clonotype came up many times. The chain carries TRBV3-1 and TRBJ2-7; 8 bases match TRBD2. Germline CDR1 and CDR2: LGHDT and YNNKEL (reference sequence). J gave up 4 bases and V 4 bases, and 18 bases lay outside the gene matches. The CDR3 length is 18 residues. CDR3 loop: CASSPKPHSGTSTYEQYF. The CDR3 nucleotides read TGTGCCAGCAGCCCGAAGCCGCACTCCGGGACTAGTACATACGAGCAGTACTTC.